This TCR beta chain was sequenced for a study of naive and memory T cell subsets. Findings and limits, study-wide: TCR abundance followed a power law differing between naive and memory subsets. Expression changes during T cell differentiation may affect RNA-based TCR counts. Over 90% of naive TCR sequences appeared only once, unlike memory subsets.

This clonotype turned up a few times. The target antigen is unknown. The beta constant-region primer was an equimolar mix of two oligonucleotides covering TRBC1 and TRBC2. The ligated cDNA underwent four PCR rounds using SP2 and nested alpha and beta constant-region primers. TCRdb analysed the UMI-ligation and nested PCR reads with MiXCR anew, one entry per CDR3 protein. This table holds about 4,200 distinct CDR3 sequences, around 5.5% found once. V lost 6 bases to trimming and J lost 2 bases; unmatched junction nucleotides: 7. CDR1 and CDR2 (germline): MNHEY, SMNVEV (reference sequence). The CDR3 is made up of 18 amino acids.

The chain recombines TRBV27 with TRBJ2-1; 16 nucleotides match TRBD2. This clonotype was sampled from a human donor in good health. Sequenced sample: effector memory CD8+ T cells from blood. This sample's subset: effector memory, CD45RA- CD27-. CDR3 nucleotide sequence: TGTGCCAGCAGATCGGGGACTAGCGGGAGGGCCACCTACAATGAGCAGTTCTTC. It encodes CASRSGTSGRATYNEQFF.